The source of this T cell receptor beta chain is a study of cytomegalovirus exposure and HLA in healthy donors. Whole-study results and caveats: The authors later linked a missense DCLRE1C variant to TCR beta V- and J-gene trimming. A few chains tied to CMV proved CMV antigen-specific in vitro. A later analysis reportedly found that, within productive TCRs, an Asian-associated ancestry cluster had fewer N-insertions than the mean observed across the roughly 610 donors.

On this clone: What it recognizes is unknown.

Amplification used 60 Vbeta primers and 13 Jbeta primers. Assay: immunoSEQ multiplex PCR; the TCRdb copy retains only in-frame clones and omits some. The sample yields about 160,000 clones, 82% seen once. J lost 3 bases, V lost 6 bases, and 8 bases had no gene match. The CDR3 is 15 residues long. The germline gives CDR1 MNHNS, CDR2 SASEGT. The clonotype was recovered from a girl aged 2 to 9 in good health and CMV-seropositive. What was sequenced was PBMCs. The chain joins TRBV6-1 to TRBJ2-1, with 7 nucleotides matching TRBD2. The CDR3 DNA follows: TGTGCCAGCAGCTTAAGCGGGACTCTCTACAATGAGCAGTTCTTC. This sequence encodes CASSLSGTLYNEQFF.